Listed here are 22 T cell receptor beta chains from one sample, sequenced in a study of shared clonotypes between healthy human individuals. The table came from immunoSEQ multiplex PCR; TCRdb's copy has only in-frame clones and leaves some out. Of roughly 1 million clones listed, more than 65% are singletons. The source material was memory CD4+ T cells sorted from blood. Subset meaning: CD45RA-negative fraction. These receptors were obtained from a man aged 18-30 years in good health.

This clone was seen ten or more times. V usage is TRBV9 and J usage is TRBJ1-1; D unresolved. The CDR3 contains 22 residues. The ends were cut back, 4 bases at V and 0 bases at J, with 34 bases in the middle. Per germline, CDR1 SGDLS and CDR2 YYNGEE. DNA of the CDR3: TGTGCCAGCAGCTTCGGGGTCCTGGGTTCTCCTTCAAAGGGAAAAATGAACACTGAAGCTTTCTTT. This sequence encodes CASSFGVLGSPSKGKMNTEAFF.

In this sample, this clone turned up a few times. This chain links TRBV7-9 with TRBJ1-4; TRBD1 might be the D (6 bases). Germline V gives CDR1 SEHNR, CDR2 FQNEAQ (reference sequence). This CDR3 is 15 amino acids long. V was shortened by 0 bases and J by 7 bases, with 12 bases between the two germline ends. The chain's CDR3 is CASSLASGASEKLFF. CDR3 coding DNA: TGTGCCAGCAGCTTAGCGTCAGGGGCAAGTGAAAAACTGTTTTTT.

The V gene is TRBV11-2, the J gene TRBJ2-1, with D possibly TRBD2 on 6 matching bases. The CDR3 loop spans 12 amino acids. The germline V gene encodes CDR1 SGHAT and CDR2 FQNNGV. Trimming stripped 4 bases from V and 6 bases from J, with 7 bases between. The CDR3 DNA reads as TGTGCCAGCAGCTCCGGGGGCAATGAGCAGTTCTTC. It translates to CASSSGGNEQFF.

This clone was picked up one time. The J gene is TRBJ2-6, the V gene TRBV7-2; D unresolved. The CDR3 is made up of 17 amino acids. The germline V and J ends were trimmed by 0 bases and 0 bases, with 9 bases remaining between them. The germline gives CDR1 SGHTA, CDR2 FQGNSA. DNA of the CDR3: TGTGCCAGCAGCTTAGCGGCCGAAAGCTCTGGGGCCAACGTCCTGACTTTC. This gives the protein CASSLAAESSGANVLTF.

The J gene is TRBJ2-2, the V gene TRBV28, with no clear D. Germline V gene lookup returns CDR1 MDHEN and CDR2 SYDVKM. Trimming took off 3 bases at V and 5 bases at J, with 7 bases between the two ends. The CDR3 extends over 13 amino acids. This CDR3 reads CASSFDITGELFF. Written as DNA, the CDR3 is TGTGCCAGCAGTTTTGACATTACCGGGGAGCTGTTTTTT.

The rearrangement uses TRBV29-1 and TRBJ1-2; D gene unclear. Germline CDR1 and CDR2: SQVTM and ANQGSEA. CDR3 length equals 12 residues. V lost 4 bases and J 2 bases, leaving 8 bases between the germline ends. CDR3 loop: CSVVIPNYGYTF. Written as DNA, the CDR3 is TGCAGCGTTGTAATACCGAACTATGGCTACACCTTC.

About this clone: This specimen includes other DNA sequences encoding the same CDR3. V usage is TRBV19 and J usage is TRBJ2-3; D call uncertain. Germline CDR1 reads LNHDA; CDR2 reads SQIVND (reference sequence). This CDR3 contains 11 residues. V lost 2 bases and J 5 bases, leaving 2 bases between the germline ends. The CDR3 reads CASSIKDTQYF. For the CDR3, the DNA is TGTGCCAGTAGTATAAAAGATACGCAGTATTTT.

V usage is TRBV28 and J usage is TRBJ1-4; TRBD1 might be the D (6 bases). Deletions cut 6 bases from V and 5 bases from J, with 13 bases between. CDR3 length: 14 amino acids. Germline loops: CDR1 MDHEN, CDR2 SYDVKM. The CDR3 reads CASRDGQPNEKLFF. The CDR3 nucleotides are TGTGCCAGCAGGGATGGACAGCCAAATGAAAAACTGTTTTTT. Complete variable domain (other parts from reference TRBV28 and TRBJ1-4): DVKVTQSSRYLVKRTGEKVFLECVQDMDHENMFWYRQDPGLGLRLIYFSYDVKMKEKGDIPEGYSVSREKKERFSLILESASTNQTSMYLCASRDGQPNEKLFFGSGTQLSVL.

The CDR3 protein is CASSVDPLGINYGYTF. CDR3 nucleotide sequence: TGTGCCAGCAGCGTAGACCCCCTCGGGATTAACTATGGCTACACCTTC. The chain is built from TRBV9 and TRBJ1-2; D remains unclear. The V and J ends lost 0 bases and 1 base respectively, with 13 bases between them. CDR3 length equals 16 residues. Per the germline V gene, CDR1 is SGDLS and CDR2 is YYNGEE.

The chain employs TRBV19 and TRBJ1-1, with 7 bases aligning to TRBD1. This CDR3 has 16 residues. The trim removed 9 bases at V and 6 bases at J, leaving 19 bases unmatched. CDR1 is LNHDA, CDR2 SQIVND, per germline (reference sequence). CDR3 DNA: TGTGCCAGCAGATCGACGTCCGGGACAGCCCTCTCTGAAGCTTTCTTT. Protein: CASRSTSGTALSEAFF.

This clone was counted a few times. The CDR3 loop reads CASSANAGGSLNEQFF. CDR3 bases: TGTGCCAGCAGCGCCAATGCGGGCGGGAGTCTCAATGAGCAGTTCTTC. This sequence joins TRBV9 and TRBJ2-1; 7 nucleotides align to TRBD2. This CDR3 comprises 16 residues. Germline V CDR1 and CDR2: SGDLS, YYNGEE. Unmatched junction bases numbered 12, after V lost 3 bases and J lost 6 bases.

The chain links TRBV28 to TRBJ2-5; D perhaps matches TRBD1 (6 bases). With 6 bases removed from V and 4 bases from J, the gap between germline ends came to 15 bases. The CDR3 consists of 14 residues. Per the germline V gene, CDR1 is MDHEN and CDR2 is SYDVKM. CDR3 residues: CASSVPGHGETQYF. CDR3 bases: TGTGCCAGCAGCGTACCGGGACACGGAGAGACCCAGTACTTC. The complete variable domain, with remaining parts taken from reference TRBV28 and TRBJ2-5, reads DVKVTQSSRYLVKRTGEKVFLECVQDMDHENMFWYRQDPGLGLRLIYFSYDVKMKEKGDIPEGYSVSREKKERFSLILESASTNQTSMYLCASSVPGHGETQYFGPGTRLLVL.

This clone appeared a few times. V usage is TRBV7-9 and J usage is TRBJ1-5; a possible D gene is TRBD1 (5 bases). The CDR3 spans 15 residues. The germline V gene encodes CDR1 SEHNR and CDR2 FQNEAQ (reference sequence). The V gene lost 3 bases and the J gene lost 0 bases, with 9 bases spanning the gap. The CDR3 region is CASSFGGFSNQPQHF. CDR3 DNA: TGTGCCAGCAGCTTCGGGGGATTTAGCAATCAGCCCCAGCATTTT.

This clone occurred a few times. V usage is TRBV19 and J usage is TRBJ1-2; D perhaps matches TRBD1 (5 bases). This CDR3 comprises 15 residues. Trimming stripped 0 bases from V and 3 bases from J, with 11 bases between. The germline V gene has CDR1 LNHDA and CDR2 SQIVND (reference sequence). The CDR3 spells CASSIDIDSYYGYTF. The CDR3 DNA reads as TGTGCCAGTAGTATAGACATCGACAGCTACTATGGCTACACCTTC.

The chain has TRBV2 and TRBJ2-7; D may match TRBD1 or TRBD2 (6 bases each). There are 15 residues in the CDR3. The V end was cut by 6 bases, the J end by 2 bases, with 17 bases between. Germline values: CDR1 SNHLY, CDR2 FYNNEI. The CDR3 is CASREGGFGTYEQYF. CDR3 coding DNA: TGTGCCAGCAGGGAGGGGGGATTCGGGACCTACGAGCAGTACTTC.

About this clone itself: This same CDR3 is encoded by further DNA sequences in the sample. The chain recombines TRBV18 with TRBJ1-2, with D perhaps TRBD1 (5 bases). Germline CDR1 and CDR2: KGHSH and LQKENI. The V gene lost 3 bases and the J gene lost 1 base, with 9 bases spanning the gap. This CDR3 has 14 amino acids. In DNA form, the CDR3 reads TGTGCCAGCTCACCGGGGCAGCTTAACTATGGCTACACCTTC. Amino acid sequence: CASSPGQLNYGYTF.

V is TRBV27 and J is TRBJ2-2; D gene uncertain. The germline V gene has CDR1 MNHEY and CDR2 SMNVEV (reference sequence). There are 11 residues in the CDR3. DNA for the CDR3: TGTGCAACAAGGAACACCGGGGAGCTGTTTTTT. This encodes CATRNTGELFF.

This clone came up many times. The J gene is TRBJ2-5, the V gene TRBV7-2, with D maybe TRBD1 (6 bases). Germline lookup yields CDR1 SGHTA and CDR2 FQGNSA. The length of the CDR3 is 15 residues. Trimming left V 1 base short and J 6 bases short, with 15 bases between. CDR3 residues: CASSLEQGSVKTQYF. CDR3 sequence (DNA): TGTGCCAGCAGCTTAGAACAGGGATCTGTAAAGACCCAGTACTTC.

The chain is built from TRBV6-1 and TRBJ2-1, with TRBD1 as a possible D gene (6 bases). Looked up from germline, CDR1 is MNHNS and CDR2 is SASEGT. There are 15 residues in the CDR3. Trimming took off 4 bases at V and 6 bases at J, with 16 bases between the two ends. CDR3 sequence reads: CASSAPDRNGNEQFF. Here the CDR3 DNA reads TGTGCCAGCAGTGCGCCAGACAGGAACGGCAATGAGCAGTTCTTC.

This clone was counted ten times or more. V is TRBV7-8 and J is TRBJ2-5, with D tentatively TRBD1 or TRBD2 (5 bases each). This CDR3 is built from 16 residues. V lost 5 bases to trimming and J lost 2 bases, with 18 bases between them. Germline V gene lookup returns CDR1 SGHVS and CDR2 FQNEAQ. The CDR3 sequence is CASSPKWGWKQETQYF. The CDR3 DNA reads as TGTGCCAGCAGCCCAAAATGGGGGTGGAAGCAAGAGACCCAGTACTTC.

This clone was found a few times. The CDR3 loop is CASGSNRAEQFF. In DNA, the CDR3 is TGTGCTAGTGGTTCGAACAGGGCTGAGCAGTTCTTC. The chain carries TRBV12-5 and TRBJ2-1; possibly TRBD1 for D (6 bases). V lost 4 bases and J 9 bases, leaving 10 bases between the germline ends. CDR1 is LGHNT, CDR2 FRNRAP, per germline. The CDR3 extends over 12 amino acids.

The chain is built from TRBV28 and TRBJ2-5, with 10 nucleotides matching TRBD2. The CDR3 length is 16 residues. Per the germline V gene, CDR1 is MDHEN and CDR2 is SYDVKM. The ends lost 4 bases at V and 3 bases at J; junction bases unmatched: 8. The CDR3 DNA reads TGTGCCAGCAGTTCTCAGACTAGCGGGCTTAAAGAGACCCAGTACTTC. Translation gives CASSSQTSGLKETQYF.